These 25 T cell receptor beta chains were all obtained from the same sample, sequenced in a study of cytomegalovirus exposure and HLA in healthy donors (dated by TCRdb to the late 2010s). Libraries were prepared through the immunoSEQ multiplex PCR assay. A mixture of 60 forward primers for TCR Vbeta segments and 13 reverse primers for TCR Jbeta segments was used in the multiplex PCR. The clones in this table, taken by TCRdb from immuneACCESS, are in-frame only. Not every clone is retained; where verified, under half of the shortfall comes from an unresolved V gene, and the cause of the rest is unknown. For this sample the table gives 150,000 to 200,000 clones, of which 65% to 80% were detected only once. 3.1% of the sample is in the top ten clones. Sequences were obtained from PBMCs. Receptors were obtained from a male donor in good health and CMV-seronegative.

V is TRBV13 and J is TRBJ2-2; 8 bases agree with TRBD2. Germline V gene sequence: CDR1 PRHDT, CDR2 FYEKMQ (reference sequence). This CDR3 spans 15 amino acids. V shed 6 bases and J 3 bases; nucleotides not matched to a gene: 6. This CDR3 reads CASSLPAGDTGELFF. CDR3 DNA sequence: TGTGCCAGCAGTCTCCCAGCGGGGGACACCGGGGAGCTGTTTTTT.

Worth noting for this clone: Different DNA sequences within this sample yield the same CDR3. The chain joins TRBV7-2 to TRBJ2-7; 10 nucleotides match TRBD1. CDR3 length equals 15 residues. Per germline, CDR1 SGHTA and CDR2 FQGNSA. After removal of 3 bases from V and 0 bases from J, the junction contained 2 bases not matched to a gene. The CDR3: CASSLDRGSSYEQYF. The CDR3 nucleotides are TGTGCCAGCAGCTTGGACAGGGGGAGCTCCTACGAGCAGTACTTC. The full variable domain, with the rest looked up from reference TRBV7-2 and TRBJ2-7, is GAGVSQSPSNKVTEKGKDVELRCDPISGHTALYWYRQSLGQGLEFLIYFQGNSAPDKSGLPSDRFSAERTGGSVSTLTIQRTQQEDSAVYLCASSLDRGSSYEQYFGPGTRLTVT.

The CDR3 DNA reads as TGTGCCAGCAGTCGACAGCAATTAAACACTGAAGCTTTCTTT. Amino acid sequence: CASSRQQLNTEAFF. The rearrangement links TRBV7-9 to TRBJ1-1; D is possibly TRBD1 (5 bases). V lost 6 bases to trimming and J lost 2 bases, with 13 bases between them. CDR3 size: 14 residues. CDR1 and CDR2 (germline): SEHNR, FQNEAQ (reference sequence).

The V call is TRBV27, the J call TRBJ1-5; D possibly corresponds to TRBD1 (5 bases). Per the germline V gene, CDR1 is MNHEY and CDR2 is SMNVEV (reference sequence). There are 14 residues in the CDR3. Deletions cut 0 bases from V and 5 bases from J, with 8 bases between. Written as DNA, the CDR3 is TGTGCCAGCAGTTTATCAGGGGCCGATCAGCCCCAGCATTTT. This sequence encodes CASSLSGADQPQHF.

Here the CDR3 DNA reads TGTGCCATCGGGGGGACAGACTCCTACGAGCAGTACTTC. It yields the protein CAIGGTDSYEQYF. The chain links TRBV10-3 to TRBJ2-7; a weak D match, TRBD1 (7 bases). V was shortened by 8 bases and J by 0 bases, with 11 bases between the two germline ends. Looked up from germline, CDR1 is ENHRY and CDR2 is SYGVKD. The CDR3 contains 13 residues.

In its sample, this clone was seen once. V and J are TRBV4-3 and TRBJ2-5; D is possibly TRBD2 (6 bases). The J call is in doubt because the DNA end fits TRBJ2-7 better. CDR1 and CDR2 (germline): LGHNA, YSLEER. The CDR3 runs to 14 residues. CDR3 nucleotides: TGCGCCAGCAGCCAAGGTCTAGCGTGGGGCGAGCAGTACTTC. This translates into CASSQGLAWGEQYF.

This chain connects TRBV29-1 to TRBJ1-1; TRBD1 is a possible D gene (5 bases). V was trimmed by 7 bases and J by 3 bases, leaving 21 bases between them. The germline gives CDR1 SQVTM, CDR2 ANQGSEA. The CDR3 contains 15 residues. CDR3 protein: CSASAGDLGYTEAFF. The CDR3 DNA reads as TGCAGCGCTTCGGCGGGGGACCTTGGTTACACTGAAGCTTTCTTT.

The CDR3 reads CAIAGGSYEQYF. Written as DNA, the CDR3 is TGTGCCATCGCTGGGGGGTCCTACGAGCAGTACTTC. The rearrangement links TRBV10-3 to TRBJ2-7; the D gene is possibly TRBD2 (6 bases). Germline CDR1 and CDR2: ENHRY and SYGVKD. The CDR3 totals 12 residues. V was shortened by 8 bases and J by 1 base, with 9 bases between the two germline ends.

The J gene is TRBJ2-3, the V gene TRBV6-5; 10 bases are a match to TRBD2. The junction had 4 bases not matched to a gene; V was cut back by 2 bases and J by 2 bases. CDR1 MNHEY and CDR2 SVGAGI come from the germline V gene. The CDR3 consists of 16 residues. CDR3 DNA: TGTGCCAGCAGTTACCAGCGGGAGGGTGTCACAGATACGCAGTATTTT. Encoded protein: CASSYQREGVTDTQYF.

The chain uses TRBV28 and TRBJ1-2, with a possible D match to TRBD1 (5 bases). From germline, CDR1 is MDHEN and CDR2 SYDVKM. The CDR3 extends over 13 amino acids. Trimming removed 4 bases at V and 7 bases at J, with 13 bases between. This chain's CDR3 is CASSSRLGAGYTF. The DNA of the CDR3 is TGTGCCAGCAGTTCCCGTCTAGGGGCTGGCTACACCTTC.

The rearrangement uses TRBV4-3 and TRBJ2-5; the D gene is possibly TRBD1 (6 bases). Germline-derived CDR1 and CDR2 are LGHNA and YSLEER. This CDR3 comprises 16 residues. Trimming pared 4 bases from V and 3 bases from J, leaving 18 bases between. CDR3 in amino acids: CASSPNRGGNEETQYF. The DNA for the CDR3 is TGCGCCAGCAGCCCTAACAGAGGGGGAAACGAAGAGACCCAGTACTTC.

A few counts support this clone. The gene calls are TRBV7-8 and TRBJ2-7, with TRBD2 identical over 9 bases. V gave up 3 bases and J gave up 5 bases; unmatched junction bases: 5. The CDR3 totals 14 residues. Looked up from germline, CDR1 is SGHVS and CDR2 is FQNEAQ. CDR3 loop: CASSFGTSYHEQYF. In nucleotides, the CDR3 is TGTGCCAGCAGCTTTGGGACTAGCTACCACGAGCAGTACTTC.

The V gene is TRBV9, the J gene TRBJ2-5; TRBD1 agrees at 7 bases. The closer fit of TRBJ2-7 to the DNA end suggests the J call may be wrong. The CDR3 totals 16 residues. CDR1 SGDLS and CDR2 YYNGEE come from the germline V gene. The CDR3 reads CASSVGEGADSYEQYF. CDR3 nucleotides: TGTGCCAGCAGCGTAGGTGAGGGGGCGGATTCCTACGAGCAGTACTTC.

The chain couples TRBV7-2 to TRBJ2-3; 9 nucleotides agree with TRBD2. Germline V gene sequence: CDR1 SGHTA, CDR2 FQGNSA. Trimming at V came to 1 base and at J to 5 bases, leaving 7 bases not matched to a gene. This CDR3 spans 16 amino acids. CDR3 amino acids: CASSLVGGGAIDTQYF. The CDR3 bases are TGTGCCAGCAGCTTAGTGGGCGGGGGGGCGATAGATACGCAGTATTTT.

The rearrangement joins TRBV7-3 to TRBJ2-2; D call uncertain. There are 13 residues in the CDR3. The germline CDR1 and CDR2 sequences are SGHTA and FQGTGA. Trimming removed 6 bases at V and 0 bases at J, with 5 bases between. CDR3 in amino acids: CASSQTNTGELFF. The DNA for the CDR3 is TGTGCCAGCAGTCAGACGAACACCGGGGAGCTGTTTTTT.

The CDR3 reads CASSLTGNRENTIYF. The CDR3 DNA follows: TGTGCCAGCAGCTTAACGGGGAATCGGGAAAACACCATATATTTT. The chain combines TRBV7-3 with TRBJ1-3; no definite D call. Between the trimmed V and J ends, which lost 0 bases and 6 bases, there was a span of 12 bases. Germline loops: CDR1 SGHTA, CDR2 FQGTGA. The CDR3 spans 15 residues.

The rearrangement uses TRBV18 and TRBJ1-3; 7 nucleotides match TRBD1. This CDR3 has 16 amino acids. V lost 0 bases and J lost 1; bases outside the gene matches: 3. Germline loops: CDR1 KGHSH, CDR2 LQKENI. DNA for the CDR3: TGTGCCAGCTCACCACCGGGGACAGTTTCTGGAAACACCATATATTTT. Amino acids: CASSPPGTVSGNTIYF.

The J gene is TRBJ2-5, the V gene TRBV21-1; TRBD2, the table's D call, lacks a check against the DNA. TRBV21-1 is marked as a pseudogene. This CDR3 has 13 amino acids. The CDR3, as DNA: TGTGCCAGCAGCAAAGTAAGCGGCGGTCCAAATGACTTC. Its translation is CASSKVSGGPNDF.

The chain joins TRBV27 to TRBJ1-5; D gene uncertain. Per germline, CDR1 MNHEY and CDR2 SMNVEV (reference sequence). V was pared by 6 bases and J by 4 bases, with 7 bases between. CDR3 length equals 12 residues. The CDR3 sequence: CASSRLNQPQHF. The CDR3 nucleotides are TGTGCCAGCAGCAGACTGAATCAGCCCCAGCATTTT.

V is TRBV30 and J is TRBJ2-1; the match to TRBD1 covers 8 bases. The CDR3 extends over 13 amino acids. Germline CDR1 and CDR2: GTSNPN and SVGIG (reference sequence). Trimming took 4 bases from V and 9 from J; bases not matched to a gene: 8. CDR3 residues: CAWTSPGGGEQFF. The CDR3 DNA reads as TGTGCCTGGACCAGTCCAGGGGGCGGTGAGCAGTTCTTC.

The rearrangement joins TRBV23-1 to TRBJ1-1; weak D call: TRBD1 (6 bases). TRBV23-1 is placed among ORFs of uncertain function. V was shortened by 4 bases and J by 1 base, with 16 bases between the two germline ends. This CDR3 is 16 amino acids long. The CDR3 DNA follows: TGCGCCAGCAGTCCACGAAAAAAGACAGGGAACACTGAAGCTTTCTTT. Its translation: CASSPRKKTGNTEAFF.

This sequence joins TRBV9 and TRBJ2-3, with D unclear. This CDR3 region has 13 residues. The V and J ends lost 3 bases and 4 bases respectively, with 9 bases between them. Germline V lookup: CDR1 SGDLS, CDR2 YYNGEE. Here the CDR3 reads CASSGGIADTQYF. The CDR3 DNA reads TGTGCCAGCAGCGGAGGTATCGCAGATACGCAGTATTTT.

This sequence joins TRBV2 and TRBJ2-5; the match to TRBD2 covers 7 bases. Germline values: CDR1 SNHLY, CDR2 FYNNEI. After removal of 1 base from V and 2 bases from J, the junction contained 4 bases not matched to a gene. There are 15 residues in the CDR3. CDR3 amino acids: CASSEVSGLQETQYF. Written as DNA, the CDR3 is TGTGCCAGCAGTGAAGTTAGCGGGTTGCAAGAGACCCAGTACTTC. Together with reference TRBV2 and TRBJ2-5, the CDR3 gives the full variable domain: EPEVTQTPSHQVTQMGQEVILRCVPISNHLYFYWYRQILGQKVEFLVSFYNNEISEKSEIFDDQFSVERPDGSNFTLKIRSTKLEDSAMYFCASSEVSGLQETQYFGPGTRLLVL.

The V gene is TRBV4-3, the J gene TRBJ2-7, with D perhaps TRBD2 (7 bases). The CDR3 has 14 amino acids. V dropped 1 base and J dropped 3 bases, with 10 bases sitting between them. The germline V gene encodes CDR1 LGHNA and CDR2 YSLEER. The CDR3 spells CASSQGGGGYEQYF. CDR3 DNA: TGCGCCAGCAGCCAAGGGGGAGGGGGCTACGAGCAGTACTTC.

This chain connects TRBV4-3 to TRBJ2-5; 9 bases map to TRBD1. This CDR3 spans 15 amino acids. The V gene's germline CDR1 is LGHNA and CDR2 YSLEER. V shed 4 bases, J shed 5 bases, and the junction held 8 bases outside the gene matches. In DNA, the CDR3 is TGCGCCAGCAGCCGAATACAGGGGGCTCGGGAGACCCAGTACTTC. It encodes CASSRIQGARETQYF.